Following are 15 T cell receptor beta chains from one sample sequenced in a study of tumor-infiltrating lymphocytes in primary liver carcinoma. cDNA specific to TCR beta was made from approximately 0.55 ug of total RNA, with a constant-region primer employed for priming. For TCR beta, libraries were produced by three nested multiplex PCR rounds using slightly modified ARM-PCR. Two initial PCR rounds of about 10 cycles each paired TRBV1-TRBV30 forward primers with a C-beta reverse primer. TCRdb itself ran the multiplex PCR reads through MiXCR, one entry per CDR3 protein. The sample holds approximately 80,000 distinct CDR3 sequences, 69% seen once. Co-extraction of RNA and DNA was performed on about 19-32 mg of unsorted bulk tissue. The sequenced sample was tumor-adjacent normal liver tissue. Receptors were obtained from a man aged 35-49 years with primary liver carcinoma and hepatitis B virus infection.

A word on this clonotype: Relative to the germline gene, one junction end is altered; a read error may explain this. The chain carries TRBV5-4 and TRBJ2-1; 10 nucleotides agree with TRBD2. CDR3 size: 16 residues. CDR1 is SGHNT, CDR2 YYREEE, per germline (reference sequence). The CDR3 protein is CASSVVTSGLNNDQFF. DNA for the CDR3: TGTGCCAGTAGCGTGGTGACTAGCGGGCTTAACAATGATCAGTTCTTC. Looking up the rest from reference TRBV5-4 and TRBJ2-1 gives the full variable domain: ETGVTQSPTHLIKTRGQQVTLRCSSQSGHNTVSWYQQALGQGPQFIFQYYREEENGRGNFPPRFSGLQFPNYSSELNVNALELDDSALYLCASSVVTSGLNNDQFFGPGTRLTVL.

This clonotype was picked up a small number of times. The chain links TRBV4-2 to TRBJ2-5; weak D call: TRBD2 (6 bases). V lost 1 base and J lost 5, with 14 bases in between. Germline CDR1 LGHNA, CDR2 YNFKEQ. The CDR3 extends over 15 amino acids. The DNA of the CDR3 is TGTGCCAGCAGCCAAGTACGAGGGGCGGGGGAGACCCAGTACTTC. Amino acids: CASSQVRGAGETQYF.

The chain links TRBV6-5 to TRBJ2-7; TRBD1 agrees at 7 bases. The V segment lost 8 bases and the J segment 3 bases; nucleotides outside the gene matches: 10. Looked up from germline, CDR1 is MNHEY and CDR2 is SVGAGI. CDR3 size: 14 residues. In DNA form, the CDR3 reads TGTGCCAGCGGCCCAACAGGGGAAGGCTACGAGCAGTACTTC. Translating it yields CASGPTGEGYEQYF.

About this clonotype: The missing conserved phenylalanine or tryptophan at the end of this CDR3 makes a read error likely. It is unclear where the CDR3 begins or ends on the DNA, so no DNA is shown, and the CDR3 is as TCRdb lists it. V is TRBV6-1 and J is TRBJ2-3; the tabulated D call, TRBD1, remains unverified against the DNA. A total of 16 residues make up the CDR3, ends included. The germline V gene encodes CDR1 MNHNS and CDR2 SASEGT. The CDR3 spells CASSEVGGHGADTQYL.

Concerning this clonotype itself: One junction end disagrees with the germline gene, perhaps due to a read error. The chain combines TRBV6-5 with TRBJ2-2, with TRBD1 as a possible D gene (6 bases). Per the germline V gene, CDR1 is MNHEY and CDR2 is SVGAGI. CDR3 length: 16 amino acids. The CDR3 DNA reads TGTGCCAGCAGTTACATGGATCCTTGGGACACCAGGGAGCTGTTTTTT. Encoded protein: CASSYMDPWDTRELFF.

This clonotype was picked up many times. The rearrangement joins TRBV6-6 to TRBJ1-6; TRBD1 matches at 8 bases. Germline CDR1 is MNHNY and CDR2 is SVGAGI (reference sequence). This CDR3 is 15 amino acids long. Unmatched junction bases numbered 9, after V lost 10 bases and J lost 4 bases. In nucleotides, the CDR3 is TGTGCCACCAAAGGGGGACAGGAGTATAATTCACCCCTCCACTTT. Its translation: CATKGGQEYNSPLHF.

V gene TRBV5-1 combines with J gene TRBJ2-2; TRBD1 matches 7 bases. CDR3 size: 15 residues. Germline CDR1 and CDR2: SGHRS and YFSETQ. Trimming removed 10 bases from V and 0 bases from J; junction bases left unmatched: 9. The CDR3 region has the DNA TGCGCCTGTAGCGACAGGGTCCCGAACACCGGGGAGCTGTTTTTT. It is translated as CACSDRVPNTGELFF. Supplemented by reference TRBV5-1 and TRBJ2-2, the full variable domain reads KAGVTQTPRYLIKTRGQQVTLSCSPISGHRSVSWYQQTPGQGLQFLFEYFSETQRNKGNFPGRFSGRQFSNSRSEMNVSTLELGDSALYLCACSDRVPNTGELFFGEGSRLTVL.

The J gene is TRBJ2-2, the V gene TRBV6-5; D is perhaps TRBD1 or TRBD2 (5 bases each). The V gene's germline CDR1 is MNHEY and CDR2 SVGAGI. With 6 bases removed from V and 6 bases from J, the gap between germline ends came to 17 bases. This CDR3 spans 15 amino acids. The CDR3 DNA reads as TGTGCCAGCAGGCAGAGACAGAGGGCGGCCGGGGAGCTGTTTTTT. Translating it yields CASRQRQRAAGELFF.

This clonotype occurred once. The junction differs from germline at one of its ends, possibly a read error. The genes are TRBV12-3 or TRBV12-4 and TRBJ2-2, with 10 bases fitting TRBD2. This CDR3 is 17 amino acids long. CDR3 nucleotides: TGTGCCAGCAATCTCGTGGGTAGCGGGAGGAACACCGGGGAGCCGTTTTTT. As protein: CASNLVGSGRNTGEPFF.

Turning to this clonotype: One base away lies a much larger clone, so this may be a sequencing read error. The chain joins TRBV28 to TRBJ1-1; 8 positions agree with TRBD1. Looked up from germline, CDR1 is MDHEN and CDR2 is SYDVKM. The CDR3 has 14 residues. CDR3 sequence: CVSTLQGDPAEAFF. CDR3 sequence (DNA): TGTGTCAGCACCCTACAGGGGGATCCGGCTGAAGCTTTCTTT. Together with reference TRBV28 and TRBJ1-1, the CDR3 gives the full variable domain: DVKVTQSSRYLVKRTGEKVFLECVQDMDHENMFWYRQDPGLGLRLIYFSYDVKMKEKGDIPEGYSVSREKKERFSLILESASTNQTSMYLCVSTLQGDPAEAFFGQGTRLTVV.

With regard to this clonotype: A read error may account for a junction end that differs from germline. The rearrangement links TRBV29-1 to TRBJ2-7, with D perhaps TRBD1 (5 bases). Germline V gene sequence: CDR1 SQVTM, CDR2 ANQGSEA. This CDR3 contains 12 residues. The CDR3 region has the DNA TGCAGCATTGGAACAGGTCCCTACGAGCAGCACTTC. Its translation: CSIGTGPYEQHF.

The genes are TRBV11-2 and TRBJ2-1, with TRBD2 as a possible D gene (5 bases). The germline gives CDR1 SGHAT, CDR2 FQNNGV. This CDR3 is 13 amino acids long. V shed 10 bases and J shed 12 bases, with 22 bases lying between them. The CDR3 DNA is TGTGCCATCACTAGAGACTCCTACAGTGGGCAGTTCTTC. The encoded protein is CAITRDSYSGQFF.

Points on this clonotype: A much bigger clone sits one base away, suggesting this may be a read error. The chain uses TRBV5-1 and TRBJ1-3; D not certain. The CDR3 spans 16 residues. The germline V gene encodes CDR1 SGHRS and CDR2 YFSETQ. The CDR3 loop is CASNLDGQNPGNTIYF. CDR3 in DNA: TGCGCCAGCAACTTGGACGGGCAGAACCCTGGAAACACCATATATTTT.

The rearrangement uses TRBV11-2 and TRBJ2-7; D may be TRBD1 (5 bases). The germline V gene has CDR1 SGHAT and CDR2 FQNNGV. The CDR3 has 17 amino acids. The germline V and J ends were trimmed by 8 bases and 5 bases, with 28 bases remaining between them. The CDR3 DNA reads TGTGCCAGCGGTGGAACCCTGGGGCTGATTTGCCTAAACGAGCAGTACTTC. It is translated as CASGGTLGLICLNEQYF.

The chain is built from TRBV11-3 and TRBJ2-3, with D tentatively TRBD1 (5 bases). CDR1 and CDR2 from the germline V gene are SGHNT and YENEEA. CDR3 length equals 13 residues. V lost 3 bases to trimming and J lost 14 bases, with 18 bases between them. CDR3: CASSFAGKDMLYF. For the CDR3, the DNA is TGTGCCAGCAGCTTTGCAGGGAAAGATATGCTGTATTTT.